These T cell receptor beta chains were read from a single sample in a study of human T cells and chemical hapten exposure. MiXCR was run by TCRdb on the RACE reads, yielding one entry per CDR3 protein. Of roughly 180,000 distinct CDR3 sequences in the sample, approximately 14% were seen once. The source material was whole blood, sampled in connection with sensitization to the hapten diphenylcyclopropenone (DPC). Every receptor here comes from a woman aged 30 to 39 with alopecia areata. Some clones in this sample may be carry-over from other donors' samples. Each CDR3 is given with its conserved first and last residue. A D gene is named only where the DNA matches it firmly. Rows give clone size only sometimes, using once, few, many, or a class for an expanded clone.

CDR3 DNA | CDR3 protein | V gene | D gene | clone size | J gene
TGTGCCAGCAGCACCCGGACAGGGGAGGACGAGCAGTACTTC | CASSTRTGEDEQYF | TRBV7-9 | TRBD1 | NA | TRBJ2-7
TGTGCCAGCAGCCATCGGACAGCCCAAGGCACTGAAGCTTTCTTT | CASSHRTAQGTEAFF | TRBV5-5 | NA | few | TRBJ1-1
TGTGCCAGCAGCCCGACCCACTCCACAGATACGCAGTATTTT | CASSPTHSTDTQYF | TRBV7-2 | NA | NA | TRBJ2-3
TGTGCCAGCAGTTTAACAGGGAGTTCACCCCTCCACTTT | CASSLTGSSPLHF | TRBV27 | NA | NA | TRBJ1-6
TGCGCCAGCAGCTTGACAGGGAATACGGATTACAATGAGCAGTTCTTC | CASSLTGNTDYNEQFF | TRBV5-1 | NA | NA | TRBJ2-1
TGTGCCACCAGTGAGCCAGGAGATCAGCCCCAGCATTTT | CATSEPGDQPQHF | TRBV24-1 | NA | NA | TRBJ1-5
TGTGCCAGCAGTGTGAGGGGATCCAACACTGAAGCTTTCTTT | CASSVRGSNTEAFF | TRBV6-1 | NA | NA | TRBJ1-1
TGTGCCAGCAGTTGGCAAAGAGGAGCTTTCTTT | CASSWQRGAFF | TRBV6-2/TRBV6-3 | NA | many | TRBJ1-1
TGTGCCAGCAGTGCCCCTAAGGGAGGACCCTCTGGAAACACCATATATTTT | CASSAPKGGPSGNTIYF | TRBV6-1 | NA | many | TRBJ1-3
TGTGCCAGTAGTATAAATGGACAGGCCCCCGAGCAGTACTTC | CASSINGQAPEQYF | TRBV19 | TRBD1 | NA | TRBJ2-7
TGTGCCAGCAGCGGTTACGGGACGGCGAACACCGGGGAGCTGTTTTTT | CASSGYGTANTGELFF | TRBV7-9 | NA | few | TRBJ2-2
TGTGCCAGCAGCTTGTTAGGGTCGAGTGGCACTGAAGCTTTCTTT | CASSLLGSSGTEAFF | TRBV5-6 | NA | many | TRBJ1-1
TGCGCCAGCAGCTGGGACGGTGGGAATTCACCCCTCCACTTT | CASSWDGGNSPLHF | TRBV5-1 | NA | NA | TRBJ1-6
TGCAGCGTCGAGCGAACCGATGAGCAGTTCTTC | CSVERTDEQFF | TRBV29-1 | NA | many | TRBJ2-1
TGCGCCAGCAGCCAAGCCGGGACATCAAATCAGCCCCAGCATTTT | CASSQAGTSNQPQHF | TRBV4-1 | NA | few | TRBJ1-5
TGCAGCGTTGAAGATCAAGGGCGGAACACTGAAGCTTTCTTT | CSVEDQGRNTEAFF | TRBV29-1 | NA | NA | TRBJ1-1
TGTGCCAGTAAACCGGAACAGGGTAGCAATCAGCCCCAGCATTTT | CASKPEQGSNQPQHF | TRBV19 | NA | NA | TRBJ1-5
TGCAGTGCCCCTGGACAGGGGAAGAACACTGAAGCTTTCTTT | CSAPGQGKNTEAFF | TRBV20-1 | TRBD1 | NA | TRBJ1-1
TGTGCCAGCAGCCCAACAGGTATAACTGAAGCTTTCTTT | CASSPTGITEAFF | TRBV5-6 | NA | NA | TRBJ1-1
TGTGCCAGCAGTCCTGGGACAGGTATATGGCCCCAGCATTTT | CASSPGTGIWPQHF | TRBV28 | TRBD1 | many | TRBJ1-5
TGTGCCGACATTGGCGCCCCGGTTAGGGATACGCAGTATTTT | CADIGAPVRDTQYF | TRBV21-1 | NA | NA | TRBJ2-3
TGTGCCAGCAGCTTAGAACCTGGGGAGACCCAGTACTTC | CASSLEPGETQYF | TRBV7-6 | NA | NA | TRBJ2-5
TGTGCCAGTCAGGGGGGGGCGCGTGCCACTGAAGCTTTCTTT | CASQGGARATEAFF | TRBV28 | TRBD1 | few | TRBJ1-1
TGTGCCAGCAGCACCGGGATTAGCTCCTACGAGCAGTACTTC | CASSTGISSYEQYF | TRBV13 | NA | few | TRBJ2-7